The rows below give T cell receptor beta chains drawn from one sample of a study of beta chain features in type 1 diabetes. Method: immunoSEQ multiplex PCR; TCRdb's copy keeps in-frame clones and lacks some. Of a few hundred thousand clones in the sample, around 12% were seen once. What was sequenced was naive CD4+ T cells from blood. The receptors here all came from a man younger than 35 in good health. The CDR3 runs from the conserved cysteine through the conserved F or W. Each record gives: CDR3 protein, CDR3 DNA, D gene, clone size, J gene, V gene. The D gene is left open where the match is weak. Size is stated for part of the rows, as once, few or many counts, or as a class when the clone is expanded.

CDR3: CASSQEGGHEQYF
DNA: TGCGCCAGCAGCCAAGAAGGGGGCCACGAGCAGTACTTC
D: TRBD1
size: few
J: TRBJ2-7
V: TRBV4-3

CDR3: CASRSSGTRGEQYF
DNA: TGTGCCAGCAGGTCTAGCGGGACCCGGGGCGAGCAGTACTTC
D: TRBD2
size: -
J: TRBJ2-7
V: TRBV7-9

CDR3: CASSRAGTANTGELFF
DNA: TGTGCCAGCAGCCGGGCCGGGACTGCGAACACCGGGGAGCTGTTTTTT
D: -
size: few
J: TRBJ2-2
V: TRBV11-1

CDR3: CASSPGQDGYTF
DNA: TGTGCCAGCTCTCCCGGACAGGATGGCTACACCTTC
D: TRBD1
size: -
J: TRBJ1-2
V: TRBV18

CDR3: CASSLVPGVEQPQHF
DNA: TGTGCCAGCAGCTTAGTCCCGGGGGTTGAGCAGCCCCAGCATTTT
D: -
size: -
J: TRBJ1-5
V: TRBV7-2

CDR3: CASSLDRGNNEQFF
DNA: TGTGCCAGCAGCCTTGACAGGGGAAACAATGAGCAGTTCTTC
D: TRBD1
size: few
J: TRBJ2-1
V: TRBV11-2

CDR3: CASSFDGGGSYEQYF
DNA: TGTGCCAGCAGCTTTGATGGGGGAGGCTCCTACGAGCAGTACTTC
D: -
size: few
J: TRBJ2-7
V: TRBV7-2

CDR3: CASSSNGGTDTQYF
DNA: TGTGCCAGCAGCTCTAACGGGGGCACAGATACGCAGTATTTT
D: -
size: few
J: TRBJ2-3
V: TRBV7-2

CDR3: CASSSRDRGRYEQYF
DNA: TGTGCCAGCTCATCTCGGGACAGGGGCAGGTACGAGCAGTACTTC
D: TRBD1
size: -
J: TRBJ2-7
V: TRBV18

CDR3: CASSLGVTSGGGDTQYF
DNA: TGTGCCAGCAGCTTGGGAGTGACTAGCGGGGGAGGGGATACGCAGTATTTT
D: TRBD2
size: few
J: TRBJ2-3
V: TRBV7-3

CDR3: CASSSGTAAQPQHF
DNA: TGTGCCAGCAGCTCGGGGACAGCAGCCCAGCCCCAGCATTTT
D: TRBD1
size: -
J: TRBJ1-5
V: TRBV7-2

CDR3: CASSQSCGDSYNEQFF
DNA: TGCGCCAGCAGTCAATCGTGCGGAGACTCATACAATGAGCAGTTCTTC
D: -
size: many
J: TRBJ2-1
V: TRBV23-1

CDR3: CASSRTGGWYEQYF
DNA: TGTGCCAGCAGTCGGACAGGGGGATGGTACGAGCAGTACTTC
D: TRBD1
size: few
J: TRBJ2-7
V: TRBV28

CDR3: CASSQDGGLAAILANTGELFF
DNA: TGCGCCAGCAGCCAAGATGGGGGACTAGCGGCTATCCTCGCGAACACCGGGGAGCTGTTTTTT
D: TRBD2
size: -
J: TRBJ2-2
V: TRBV4-3

CDR3: CASSKGQGAGQPQHF
DNA: TGTGCCAGCAGCAAGGGACAGGGTGCGGGTCAGCCCCAGCATTTT
D: TRBD1
size: -
J: TRBJ1-5
V: TRBV7-2

CDR3: CAWNLAIATGELFF
DNA: TGTGCCTGGAATCTAGCGATAGCCACCGGGGAGCTGTTTTTT
D: -
size: few
J: TRBJ2-2
V: TRBV30

CDR3: CASSQGTGGSKTQYF
DNA: TGCGCCAGCAGCCAAGGGACAGGGGGCTCGAAGACCCAGTACTTC
D: TRBD1
size: few
J: TRBJ2-5
V: TRBV4-3

CDR3: CASSSIALSREQYF
DNA: TGTGCCAGCAGTTCCATCGCACTTAGTCGGGAGCAGTACTTC
D: -
size: -
J: TRBJ2-7
V: TRBV14

CDR3: CASSESAGGWVDTQYF
DNA: TGTGCCAGCAGTGAAAGCGCCGGGGGGTGGGTAGATACGCAGTATTTT
D: TRBD2
size: few
J: TRBJ2-3
V: TRBV2

CDR3: CASTRWERGTDTQYF
DNA: TGTGCCAGCACCCGGTGGGAGAGAGGCACAGATACGCAGTATTTT
D: -
size: few
J: TRBJ2-3
V: TRBV28

CDR3: CASSVVGGLWTEAFF
DNA: TGTGCCAGCAGCGTAGTGGGGGGGCTCTGGACTGAAGCTTTCTTT
D: -
size: -
J: TRBJ1-1
V: TRBV9

CDR3: CASSKDRRSGNTIYF
DNA: TGTGCCAGCAGCAAAGACAGGCGCTCTGGAAACACCATATATTTT
D: -
size: few
J: TRBJ1-3
V: TRBV21-1

CDR3: CAWSVHRGAYEQYF
DNA: TGTGCCTGGAGTGTACATCGGGGGGCCTACGAGCAGTACTTC
D: TRBD2
size: few
J: TRBJ2-7
V: TRBV30

CDR3: CASSLRGTRGYTF
DNA: TGTGCCAGCAGCTTAAGGGGGACCCGGGGCTACACCTTC
D: -
size: -
J: TRBJ1-2
V: TRBV13

CDR3: CASSLAGTSGGMYEQYF
DNA: TGTGCCAGCAGCTTAGCCGGGACTAGCGGGGGGATGTACGAGCAGTACTTC
D: TRBD2
size: few
J: TRBJ2-7
V: TRBV11-1

CDR3: CASSRDYAEETQYF
DNA: TGTGCCAGCAGCCGGGACTATGCAGAAGAGACCCAGTACTTC
D: TRBD2
size: few
J: TRBJ2-5
V: TRBV5-4

CDR3: CASSQVLKGDEQYF
DNA: TGCGCCAGCAGCCAAGTGTTGAAAGGGGACGAGCAGTACTTC
D: -
size: -
J: TRBJ2-7
V: TRBV4-3

CDR3: CASSPGTTSTDTQYF
DNA: TGTGCCAGCAGCCCCGGGACTACTAGCACAGATACGCAGTATTTT
D: TRBD2
size: once
J: TRBJ2-3
V: TRBV4-2

CDR3: CAWSPRLAHEQFF
DNA: TGTGCCTGGAGTCCCCGCCTAGCCCATGAGCAGTTCTTC
D: -
size: few
J: TRBJ2-1
V: TRBV30

CDR3: CASSVELGGGNTIYF
DNA: TGTGCCAGCAGCGTAGAATTGGGAGGCGGAAACACCATATATTTT
D: -
size: few
J: TRBJ1-3
V: TRBV9

CDR3: CASTEQGRDTEAFF
DNA: TGTGCCAGCACCGAACAGGGGCGAGACACTGAAGCTTTCTTT
D: TRBD1
size: few
J: TRBJ1-1
V: TRBV7-9

CDR3: CAWSVPRVTGHLTTNEKLFF
DNA: TGTGCCTGGAGTGTACCCCGGGTCACCGGACACCTTACAACTAATGAAAAACTGTTTTTT
D: -
size: -
J: TRBJ1-4
V: TRBV30

CDR3: CASSLGGAQFF
DNA: TGTGCCAGCAGCTTAGGGGGCGCGCAGTTCTTC
D: -
size: -
J: TRBJ2-1
V: TRBV11-3

CDR3: CAWKVIRANTEAFF
DNA: TGTGCCTGGAAGGTAATCAGGGCGAACACTGAAGCTTTCTTT
D: -
size: few
J: TRBJ1-1
V: TRBV30

CDR3: CASSLVRAGAPLLPDTQYF
DNA: TGTGCCAGCAGCTTAGTTCGAGCGGGGGCGCCGCTCCTCCCAGATACGCAGTATTTT
D: TRBD2
size: -
J: TRBJ2-3
V: TRBV7-7

CDR3: CASSSRDSYGYTF
DNA: TGTGCCAGCAGTTCCCGGGACAGCTATGGCTACACCTTC
D: TRBD1
size: -
J: TRBJ1-2
V: TRBV27

CDR3: CASSTGPSWETQYF
DNA: TGTGCCAGCAGCACAGGTCCCTCTTGGGAGACCCAGTACTTC
D: -
size: few
J: TRBJ2-5
V: TRBV7-2

CDR3: CASSLGGGGTEAFF
DNA: TGCGCCAGCAGCTTGGGGGGCGGGGGCACTGAAGCTTTCTTT
D: -
size: -
J: TRBJ1-1
V: TRBV5-1

CDR3: CASSLSGWDTDTQYF
DNA: TGTGCCAGCAGCTTGAGCGGGTGGGACACAGATACGCAGTATTTT
D: -
size: -
J: TRBJ2-3
V: TRBV7-8

CDR3: CASSTRDTGRVYF
DNA: TGTGCCAGCAGCACGAGGGACACAGGGCGGGTTTACTTC
D: -
size: few
J: TRBJ2-5
V: TRBV9

CDR3: CASSLISFETEAFF
DNA: TGTGCCAGCAGCTTAATTTCTTTTGAGACTGAAGCTTTCTTT
D: -
size: -
J: TRBJ1-1
V: TRBV7-2

CDR3: CAWSFGGETQYF
DNA: TGTGCCTGGAGTTTCGGGGGGGAGACCCAGTACTTC
D: TRBD2
size: -
J: TRBJ2-5
V: TRBV30